The 9 T cell receptor beta chains in this list originate from one sample, sequenced in a study of blood T cell repertoires in COVID-19. The table came from immunoSEQ multiplex PCR; TCRdb's copy has only in-frame clones and leaves some out. Among approximately 180,000 clones, 75% to 85% were seen once, and the ten largest hold 9.5% to 15%. Material for sequencing was peripheral blood. The receptors originated from a woman older than 75 with COVID-19, enrolled during active disease.

The chain joins TRBV11-3 to TRBJ2-2; perhaps TRBD2 as D (5 bases). This CDR3 is 15 amino acids long. CDR1 and CDR2 from the germline V gene are SGHNT and YENEEA. V dropped 5 bases and J dropped 7 bases, with 17 bases sitting between them. As DNA, the CDR3 is TGTGCCAGCAGCCTACCTGAGGGCTATAGCGGGGAGCTGTTTTTT. Translating it yields CASSLPEGYSGELFF.

This clone was seen only a few times. The chain uses TRBV11-3 and TRBJ2-5; perhaps TRBD1 as D (5 bases). The CDR3 contains 12 residues. The germline V and J ends were trimmed by 5 bases and 4 bases, with 8 bases remaining between them. Germline CDR1 and CDR2: SGHNT and YENEEA. DNA of the CDR3: TGTGCCAGCAGCATTAGGGGAGAGACCCAGTACTTC. Translation gives CASSIRGETQYF.

The chain couples TRBV28 to TRBJ1-5; D unresolved. Germline V lookup: CDR1 MDHEN, CDR2 SYDVKM. Trimming removed 4 bases from V and 3 bases from J, with 10 bases in between. There are 14 residues in the CDR3. The CDR3 coding sequence is TGTGCCAGCAGTTCACTTTCACCCAATCAGCCCCAGCATTTT. Translating it yields CASSSLSPNQPQHF.

This clone occurred a few times. Here the CDR3 DNA reads TGCGCCAGCAGCCAAGATCGCAGGTATCAGCCCCAGCATTTT. Translation: CASSQDRRYQPQHF. V usage is TRBV4-3 and J usage is TRBJ1-5, with no clear D. Trimming stripped 0 bases from V and 5 bases from J, with 8 bases between. The CDR3 has 14 amino acids. Germline V gives CDR1 LGHNA, CDR2 YSLEER.

This rearrangement joins TRBV11-1 to TRBJ2-1, with 11 bases lining up with TRBD2. V trimming: 1 base; J trimming: 8 bases; junction bases outside the gene matches: 4. The CDR3 extends over 15 amino acids. Germline V lookup: CDR1 SGHAT, CDR2 FQDESV (reference sequence). CDR3 sequence: CASSLVLAGAHEQFF. The CDR3 DNA reads as TGTGCCAGCAGCTTAGTACTAGCGGGAGCCCATGAGCAGTTCTTC.

CDR3 bases: TGTGCCAGCAGTGAATTGACTTCTAATCAGCCCCAGCATTTT. Protein product: CASSELTSNQPQHF. The chain couples TRBV25-1 to TRBJ1-5; no firm D call. The CDR3 length is 14 residues. Germline V gene data show CDR1 as MGHDK and CDR2 as SYGVNS. Trimming took 1 base from V and 4 from J, leaving 8 bases between them.

This rearrangement joins TRBV6-6 to TRBJ1-1, with a possible D match to TRBD1 (6 bases). Looked up from germline, CDR1 is MNHNY and CDR2 is SVGAGI (reference sequence). The CDR3 covers 15 residues. The V end lost 3 bases, the J end lost 4 bases, and 15 bases lay between the germline ends. CDR3 residues: CASSYSRGGRTEAFF. CDR3 bases: TGTGCCAGCAGTTATTCCAGGGGCGGGCGCACTGAAGCTTTCTTT.

V is TRBV7-9 and J is TRBJ2-2, with no clear D. The ends were cut back, 2 bases at V and 3 bases at J, with 10 bases in the middle. The CDR3 contains 15 residues. Germline V gene sequence: CDR1 SEHNR, CDR2 FQNEAQ (reference sequence). DNA of the CDR3: TGTGCCAGCAGCTTAAACAGCCTATACACCGGGGAGCTGTTTTTT. This encodes CASSLNSLYTGELFF.

V is TRBV25-1 and J is TRBJ2-4, with D perhaps matching TRBD2 (6 bases). Germline-derived CDR1 and CDR2 are MGHDK and SYGVNS. CDR3 size: 14 residues. Trimming removed 4 bases at V and 9 bases at J, with 16 bases between. DNA for the CDR3: TGTGCCAGCAGTGGGCCGGGGGAGGTCGGCATTCAGTACTTC. It encodes CASSGPGEVGIQYF.